The rows below give T cell receptor beta chains drawn from one sample of a study of shared T cell receptors in the human thymus. Some clones are missing from TCRdb's copy, which holds only in-frame ones; the method was immunoSEQ multiplex PCR. The sample comprises hundreds of thousands of clones, around 87% of which are singletons, and 0.0094% rests with the top ten. These data were likewise used in another study, on human thymus T cells.

Sequences were obtained from thymocytes. The receptor set was obtained from a boy under three years old with a congenital heart defect. CDR3s include the opening cysteine and the closing phenylalanine or tryptophan. Fields, in order: V gene, D gene, J gene, CDR3 DNA, CDR3 protein. A D gene is named only where the DNA matches it firmly.

V gene: TRBV5-6
D gene: .
J gene: TRBJ2-1
CDR3 DNA: TGTGCCAGCAGCTTGGGTCGGTGGGAGCGGAATGAGCAGTTCTTC
CDR3 protein: CASSLGRWERNEQFF

V gene: TRBV25-1
D gene: TRBD1
J gene: TRBJ1-5
CDR3 DNA: TGTGCCAGCGACCGGGACAGGGTTTTCCTAGATAGCAATCAGCCCCAGCATTTT
CDR3 protein: CASDRDRVFLDSNQPQHF

V gene: TRBV19
D gene: .
J gene: TRBJ2-7
CDR3 DNA: TGTGCCAGTAGTATAGATCTGGCAGGGCCCTCCTACGAGCAGTACTTC
CDR3 protein: CASSIDLAGPSYEQYF

V gene: TRBV5-1
D gene: .
J gene: TRBJ1-2
CDR3 DNA: TGCGCCAGCAGCTTAGGCAGGGAGGGGTATGGCTACACCTTC
CDR3 protein: CASSLGREGYGYTF

V gene: TRBV14
D gene: TRBD2
J gene: TRBJ2-3
CDR3 DNA: TGTGCCAGCAGCCAATTAACGGGACTAGCGGGAGTTTTGCCTTCGCAGTATTTT
CDR3 protein: CASSQLTGLAGVLPSQYF

V gene: TRBV18
D gene: .
J gene: TRBJ2-3
CDR3 DNA: TGTGCCAGCTCACCGGAGACTTTGGCTACGCAGTATTTT
CDR3 protein: CASSPETLATQYF

V gene: TRBV28
D gene: .
J gene: TRBJ2-6
CDR3 DNA: TGTGCCAGCAGTCTCCACCCAGGGGACCACATATCTGGGGCCAACGTCCTGACTTTC
CDR3 protein: CASSLHPGDHISGANVLTF

V gene: TRBV2
D gene: TRBD1
J gene: TRBJ1-2
CDR3 DNA: TGTGCCAGCGCAGGGGACAGGGACGTTGGCTACACCTTC
CDR3 protein: CASAGDRDVGYTF

V gene: TRBV4-1
D gene: .
J gene: TRBJ2-5
CDR3 DNA: TGCGCCAGCAGCCAAGCTTCCCTAGAGGAAGAGACCCAGTACTTC
CDR3 protein: CASSQASLEEETQYF

V gene: TRBV5-4
D gene: .
J gene: TRBJ1-1
CDR3 DNA: TGTGCCAGCAGCTTGTCACCAGGGCAGAAAATGAACACTGAAGCTTTCTTT
CDR3 protein: CASSLSPGQKMNTEAFF

V gene: TRBV14
D gene: TRBD2
J gene: TRBJ2-1
CDR3 DNA: TGTGCCAGCAGCCAAGATGAGGGGAGGACTAGCGGAAACAATGAGCAGTTCTTC
CDR3 protein: CASSQDEGRTSGNNEQFF